This TCR beta chain was recorded in a study of PD-L1 blockade in urothelial cancer. At the level of the study: Patients previously received 0 to 3 chemotherapy regimens.

Germline CDR1 is MNHEY and CDR2 is SVGAGI. The CDR3 contains 11 residues. Trimming removed 6 bases from V and 8 bases from J, with 10 bases in between. A note on this clone: Its cognate antigen is unknown.

Whole-study findings and limits: Larger 3-week expansion of tumor-associated blood clones was seen in durable-benefit patients.

This sample's time point: pretreatment peripheral blood. Between 1 and 8 samples, pretreatment and on-treatment, were given by each patient. Synthetic TCR analog templates were spiked into each PCR. Clones were sequenced by immunoSEQ multiplex PCR, and TCRdb holds only the in-frame ones, with some missing. The table records 40,000 to 60,000 clones, less than 85% of them present only once. The V and J genes are TRBV6-5 and TRBJ1-2, with a possible D match to TRBD1 (5 bases). The clonotype comes from a man aged 65 to 79 with urothelial cancer. The sample in question was PBMCs, obtained around atezolizumab (anti-PD-L1) treatment. CDR3 bases: TGTGCCAGCAGCCCAGGGAACGGCTACACCTTC. It specifies CASSPGNGYTF.